This TCR beta chain emerged from a study of OX40 agonist ivuxolimab in advanced cancers. Sequenced by immunoSEQ multiplex PCR; TCRdb stores in-frame clones only, minus some. The sample contains approximately 59,000 clones, 88% of which appear only once. The V gene end was trimmed by 6 bases and the J gene end by 2 bases; junction bases not matched to a gene: 6. Germline V gives CDR1 LNHDA, CDR2 SQIVND (reference sequence). The CDR3 extends over 15 amino acids. Points from the study as a whole: The study did not work out the antigen specificity of the expanded peripheral T cells. Both blood CD4+ and CD8+ T cells showed clonal growth by week 6 at 0.1 to 3.0 mg/kg.

A single count supports this clone. Antigen specificity is unknown. V gene TRBV19 combines with J gene TRBJ1-3; 8 positions agree with TRBD1. Material: CD4+ or CD8+ T cells sorted from blood, obtained in a trial of the OX40 agonist ivuxolimab. This receptor was obtained from an adult with an advanced solid tumor such as melanoma, head and neck, liver or kidney cancer. The CDR3 DNA sequence: TGTGCCAGTAGCCAAACAGGGGGGACTGGAAACACCATATATTTT. Protein: CASSQTGGTGNTIYF.